This T cell receptor (beta chain) was identified during a study of cytomegalovirus exposure and HLA in healthy donors. Overall study context: Across 350 to 400 genotyped donors, about 81% landed in the Caucasian-associated ancestry cluster. Study results and limitations: Published work reported that the classifier diagnosed cytomegalovirus status with high specificity and sensitivity. One variant, a missense change in DCLRE1C, was linked in a later analysis to TCR beta V- and J-gene trimming.

The PCR used 60 Vbeta and 13 Jbeta primers. Clones were sequenced by immunoSEQ multiplex PCR, and TCRdb holds only the in-frame ones, with some missing. The repertoire includes roughly 100,000 clones, around 80% of them detected once, and 2.5% sits in the top ten. Turning to this clone: The antigen remains unidentified.

V was clipped by 0 bases and J by 0 bases, with 8 bases between them. Germline lookup yields CDR1 ENHRY and CDR2 SYGVKD. This CDR3 has 15 amino acids. The V call is TRBV10-3, the J call TRBJ1-2; D not certain. The sample comprised PBMCs. This TCR came from a middle-aged man in good health and CMV-seronegative. This CDR3 is CAISESGRANYGYTF. The DNA for the CDR3 is TGTGCCATCAGTGAGTCTGGCCGGGCTAACTATGGCTACACCTTC.